The present T cell receptor (beta chain) was sequenced within a study of cytomegalovirus exposure and HLA in healthy donors. General study points: In an earlier analysis, most TCR beta V segments were productive about 87% or about 30% of the time.

Comment on this clone: The target antigen is unknown.

PCR employed 60 Vbeta and 13 Jbeta primers. Clones were read by immunoSEQ multiplex PCR, and TCRdb kept only the in-frame ones, dropping some. The sample yields over 150,000 clones, around 85% seen once. Germline values: CDR1 SQVTM, CDR2 ANQGSEA. The CDR3 has 17 amino acids. V was shortened by 4 bases and J by 7 bases, with 26 bases between the two germline ends. The sample taken for sequencing was PBMCs. The receptor comes from a woman aged 25 to 39 in good health and CMV-seronegative. The chain links TRBV29-1 to TRBJ2-1; D perhaps matches TRBD2 (7 bases). CDR3: CSVVRGGPLAGDNEQFF. The CDR3 nucleotides are TGCAGCGTTGTTCGAGGGGGGCCACTGGCGGGGGATAATGAGCAGTTCTTC.